This T cell receptor beta chain was captured in a study of cytomegalovirus exposure and HLA in healthy donors. Donors sampled were nominally healthy, though unrecorded immune exposures were likely. A word on this clone: Its antigen is currently unknown.

The PCR used 60 Vbeta and 13 Jbeta primers. TCRdb's copy holds only in-frame clones and misses some; the assay was immunoSEQ multiplex PCR. The repertoire includes roughly 180,000 clones, just under 80% of them detected once, and 2.9% sits in the top ten. Study-wide points: For TCR beta chains, V- and J-gene trimming was later linked to a missense DCLRE1C variant. Cytomegalovirus status, reportedly, was diagnosed with high specificity and sensitivity by the classifier.

The V segment lost 3 bases and the J segment 3 bases; nucleotides outside the gene matches: 9. Germline CDR1 is SGDLS and CDR2 is YYNGEE. The CDR3 covers 17 residues. The V call is TRBV9, the J call TRBJ2-2; 9 bases map to TRBD2. This clonotype originated in a female donor in good health and CMV-seronegative. The sequencing input was PBMCs. For the CDR3, the DNA is TGTGCCAGCAGCGCCCCTCTGGGCGGGAGGGACACCGGGGAGCTGTTTTTT. Its protein is CASSAPLGGRDTGELFF.